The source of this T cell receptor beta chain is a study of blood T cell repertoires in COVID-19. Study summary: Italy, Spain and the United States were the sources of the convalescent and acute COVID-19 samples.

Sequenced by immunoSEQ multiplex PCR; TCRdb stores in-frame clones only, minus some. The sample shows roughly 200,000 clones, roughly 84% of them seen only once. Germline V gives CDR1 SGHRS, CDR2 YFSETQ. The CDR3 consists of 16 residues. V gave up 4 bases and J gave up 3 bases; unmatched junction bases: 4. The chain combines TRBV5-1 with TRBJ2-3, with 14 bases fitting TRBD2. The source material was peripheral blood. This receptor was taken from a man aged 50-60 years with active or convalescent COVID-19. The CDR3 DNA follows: TGCGCCAGCAGCCCGGGACTAGCGGGGGATACAGATACGCAGTATTTT. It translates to CASSPGLAGDTDTQYF.